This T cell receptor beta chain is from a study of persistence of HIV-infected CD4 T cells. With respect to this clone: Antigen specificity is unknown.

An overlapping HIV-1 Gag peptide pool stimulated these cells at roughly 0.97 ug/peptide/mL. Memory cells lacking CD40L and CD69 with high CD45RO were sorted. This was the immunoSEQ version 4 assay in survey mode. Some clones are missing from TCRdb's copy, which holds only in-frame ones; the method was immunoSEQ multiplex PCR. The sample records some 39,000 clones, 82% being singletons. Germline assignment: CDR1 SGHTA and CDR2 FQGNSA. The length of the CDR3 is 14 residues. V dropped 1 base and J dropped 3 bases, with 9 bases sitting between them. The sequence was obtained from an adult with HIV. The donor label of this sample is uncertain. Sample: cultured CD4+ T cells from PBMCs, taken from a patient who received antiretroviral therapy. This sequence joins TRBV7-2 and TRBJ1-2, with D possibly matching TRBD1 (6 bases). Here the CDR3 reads CASSLVPGDYGYTF. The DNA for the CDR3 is TGTGCCAGCAGCTTAGTTCCAGGGGACTATGGCTACACCTTC.